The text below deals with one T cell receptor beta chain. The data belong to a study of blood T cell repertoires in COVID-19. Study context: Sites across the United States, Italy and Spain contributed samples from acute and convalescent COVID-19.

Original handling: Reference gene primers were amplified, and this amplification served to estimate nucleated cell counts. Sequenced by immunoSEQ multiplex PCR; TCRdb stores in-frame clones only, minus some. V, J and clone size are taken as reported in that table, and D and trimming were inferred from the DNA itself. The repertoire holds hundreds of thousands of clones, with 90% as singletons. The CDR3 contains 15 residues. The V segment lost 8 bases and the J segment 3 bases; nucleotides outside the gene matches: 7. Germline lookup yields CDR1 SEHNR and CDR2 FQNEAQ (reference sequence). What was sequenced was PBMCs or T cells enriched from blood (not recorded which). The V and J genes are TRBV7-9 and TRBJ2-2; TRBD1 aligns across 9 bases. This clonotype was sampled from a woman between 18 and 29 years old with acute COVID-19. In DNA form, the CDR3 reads TGTGCCAGCGAAACAGGGGGCGTCGACACCGGGGAGCTGTTTTTT. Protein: CASETGGVDTGELFF.